A single sample is the source of the 25 T cell receptor beta chains below, sequenced in a study of technical replicates of blood from several donors (dated 2017 in TCRdb). The library came from the immunoSEQ multiplex PCR assay. Sourced from immuneACCESS, this table was stored by TCRdb with only in-frame sequences that have V and J called. A share of the clones is absent; for the studies checked, an unresolved V gene accounts for under half, and the remainder has no known explanation. The sample table records around 60,000 clones; 80% to 95% of these occur just once. The top ten hold about 4.5% of the sample. The sample taken for sequencing was PBMCs. All receptors come from a human donor in good health. Some clones in this sample may be carry-over from other donors' samples.

V gene TRBV27 combines with J gene TRBJ2-2; 7 bases map to TRBD1. Germline V gene lookup returns CDR1 MNHEY and CDR2 SMNVEV (reference sequence). The CDR3 is 13 residues long. Germline trimming cut 7 bases from V and 2 bases from J; bases unmatched to any gene: 1. CDR3 residues: CASTGGNTGELFF. The CDR3 nucleotides are TGTGCCAGCACAGGGGGTAACACCGGGGAGCTGTTTTTT.

This clone occurred once. The gene calls are TRBV5-1 and TRBJ2-5; weak D call: TRBD2 (5 bases). The ends were cut back, 6 bases at V and 5 bases at J, with 17 bases in the middle. The CDR3 contains 14 residues. In germline, CDR1 is SGHRS, CDR2 YFSETQ. CDR3 sequence: CASNGLGVYETQYF. CDR3 in DNA: TGCGCCAGCAACGGACTCGGCGTGTATGAGACCCAGTACTTC.

This clone has a handful of counts. V gene TRBV2 combines with J gene TRBJ2-3; TRBD2 is a possible D gene (5 bases). V was clipped by 6 bases and J by 0 bases, with 13 bases between them. This CDR3 comprises 15 residues. Germline CDR1 and CDR2: SNHLY and FYNNEI. The CDR3 here is CASRIGLSSTDTQYF. In DNA, the CDR3 is TGTGCCAGCAGGATAGGACTCTCTAGCACAGATACGCAGTATTTT.

A single count supports this clone. This chain uses TRBV25-1 with TRBJ2-1; D might be TRBD1 (5 bases). Germline assignment: CDR1 MGHDK and CDR2 SYGVNS. CDR3 length: 14 residues. V shed 4 bases and J shed 5 bases, with 12 bases lying between them. CDR3 in amino acids: CASSAWTLNNEQFF. The CDR3 nucleotides read TGTGCCAGCAGTGCCTGGACACTAAACAATGAGCAGTTCTTC.

This rearrangement joins TRBV5-1 to TRBJ2-3; 8 nucleotides line up with TRBD2. V was pared by 1 base and J by 3 bases, with 1 base of the junction left unmatched. This CDR3 contains 14 residues. Germline lookup yields CDR1 SGHRS and CDR2 YFSETQ. This CDR3 reads CASSLSGGTDTQYF. CDR3 nucleotides: TGCGCCAGCAGCTTGAGCGGGGGAACAGATACGCAGTATTTT.

This clone was recorded only once. The V gene is TRBV6-5, the J gene TRBJ2-7; perhaps TRBD2 as D (5 bases). The V gene's germline CDR1 is MNHEY and CDR2 SVGAGI. V shed 7 bases and J shed 2 bases, with 12 bases lying between them. This CDR3 has 13 amino acids. CDR3 sequence (DNA): TGTGCCAGCACCCCGGACGGGACCTACGAGCAGTACTTC. This codes for CASTPDGTYEQYF.

This chain joins TRBV6-5 and TRBJ2-2; D call uncertain. The V gene's germline CDR1 is MNHEY and CDR2 SVGAGI. CDR3 length: 14 amino acids. V lost 6 bases to trimming and J lost 1 base, with 9 bases between them. In nucleotides, the CDR3 is TGTGCCAGCAGATCAGGATTGAACACCGGGGAGCTGTTTTTT. Protein: CASRSGLNTGELFF.

The J gene is TRBJ1-1, the V gene TRBV7-2; D might be TRBD1 (6 bases). CDR1 is SGHTA, CDR2 FQGNSA, per germline. This CDR3 is built from 15 residues. Trimming took 4 bases from V and 2 from J, leaving 14 bases between them. CDR3 bases: TGTGCCAGCAGCTGGAAGGGGACACCTAACACTGAAGCTTTCTTT. It codes for CASSWKGTPNTEAFF.

The rearrangement joins TRBV5-4 to TRBJ2-5; 12 bases are a match to TRBD2. Germline V lookup: CDR1 SGHNT, CDR2 YYREEE (reference sequence). CDR3 length equals 15 residues. After removal of 3 bases from V and 4 bases from J, the junction contained 4 bases not matched to a gene. The DNA for the CDR3 is TGTGCCAGCAGCTCTAGCGGGGGGGTCGCAGAGACCCAGTACTTC. This encodes CASSSSGGVAETQYF.

The rearrangement uses TRBV7-2 and TRBJ1-5; the match to TRBD1 covers 7 bases. J gave up 0 bases and V 5 bases, and 13 bases lay outside the gene matches. CDR3 length equals 18 residues. Germline assignment: CDR1 SGHTA and CDR2 FQGNSA. CDR3 sequence: CASSASGTASYSNQPQHF. CDR3 DNA: TGTGCCAGCAGCGCCTCCGGGACAGCGTCTTATAGCAATCAGCCCCAGCATTTT.

This chain links TRBV6-5 with TRBJ2-1, with D perhaps TRBD2 (5 bases). CDR3 length: 15 residues. With 2 bases removed from V and 6 bases from J, the gap between germline ends came to 14 bases. The germline gives CDR1 MNHEY, CDR2 SVGAGI. The CDR3 loop is CASSYQAVKSNEQFF. DNA of the CDR3: TGTGCCAGCAGTTACCAAGCGGTGAAAAGCAATGAGCAGTTCTTC.

The V and J genes are TRBV5-1 and TRBJ1-2; D unclear. CDR1 SGHRS and CDR2 YFSETQ come from the germline V gene. V shed 1 base and J shed 7 bases, with 11 bases lying between them. This CDR3 is built from 13 residues. Written as DNA, the CDR3 is TGCGCCAGCAGCTTGACGGGGATGAGTGGCTACACCTTC. Its translation: CASSLTGMSGYTF.

This clone was observed a single time. An end of the junction does not agree with germline; a read error may underlie this. The J gene is TRBJ1-5, the V gene TRBV5-1; D is ambiguous. The CDR3 loop spans 14 amino acids. CDR1 and CDR2 (germline): SGHRS, YFSETQ. CDR3 in DNA: TGCGCCAGCAGCTTGGGGGTTCAGGATCAGGCCCAGCATTTT. Protein sequence: CASSLGVQDQAQHF.

The chain joins TRBV2 to TRBJ2-3; the match to TRBD2 covers 9 bases. CDR1 is SNHLY and CDR2 is FYNNEI in the germline V gene. There are 16 residues in the CDR3. V gave up 1 base and J gave up 3 bases; unmatched junction bases: 5. This CDR3 is CASSEGRGGRTDTQYF. CDR3 nucleotide sequence: TGTGCCAGCAGTGAAGGGCGGGGGGGCAGGACAGATACGCAGTATTTT.

The chain links TRBV5-1 to TRBJ2-5, with unresolved D. The CDR3 length is 13 residues. The V end lost 3 bases, the J end lost 4 bases, and 10 bases lay between the germline ends. CDR1 and CDR2 (germline): SGHRS, YFSETQ. Here the CDR3 DNA reads TGCGCCAGCAGCTACGACCGAGGAGAGACCCAGTACTTC. This gives the protein CASSYDRGETQYF. Full variable domain (outside the CDR3, taken from reference TRBV5-1 and TRBJ2-5): KAGVTQTPRYLIKTRGQQVTLSCSPISGHRSVSWYQQTPGQGLQFLFEYFSETQRNKGNFPGRFSGRQFSNSRSEMNVSTLELGDSALYLCASSYDRGETQYFGPGTRLLVL.

The V call is TRBV7-2, the J call TRBJ2-2; 12 nucleotides line up with TRBD2. J lost 1 base, V lost 4 bases, and 7 bases had no gene match. This CDR3 region has 18 residues. Germline-derived CDR1 and CDR2 are SGHTA and FQGNSA. Here the CDR3 DNA reads TGTGCCAGCAGCTCTCGACTAGCGGGGGACTTGAACACCGGGGAGCTGTTTTTT. It translates to CASSSRLAGDLNTGELFF.

The chain is built from TRBV7-3 and TRBJ2-3; no clear D gene. Germline CDR1 is SGHTA and CDR2 is FQGTGA. CDR3 length equals 15 residues. The ends were cut back, 5 bases at V and 2 bases at J, with 14 bases in the middle. CDR3 DNA: TGTGCCAGCAGCCAAAACGCGAGGTACACAGATACGCAGTATTTT. It codes for CASSQNARYTDTQYF. The whole variable domain, remainder taken from reference TRBV7-3 and TRBJ2-3, is GAGVSQTPSNKVTEKGKYVELRCDPISGHTALYWYRQSLGQGPEFLIYFQGTGAADDSGLPNDRFFAVRPEGSVSTLKIQRTERGDSAVYLCASSQNARYTDTQYFGPGTRLTVL.

The chain recombines TRBV19 with TRBJ1-1; 8 bases agree with TRBD1. CDR3 length: 13 residues. Germline V gene data show CDR1 as LNHDA and CDR2 as SQIVND (reference sequence). The ends lost 2 bases at V and 9 bases at J; junction bases unmatched: 5. CDR3 bases: TGTGCCAGTAGTATAAATGACAGGGGTCAAGCTTTCTTT. Its protein is CASSINDRGQAFF.

The chain links TRBV6-5 to TRBJ1-2, with TRBD1 matching over 8 bases. The ends lost 2 bases at V and 1 base at J; junction bases unmatched: 6. The CDR3 sequence is 16 residues long. In germline, CDR1 is MNHEY, CDR2 SVGAGI. CDR3: CASSYGSTGGNYGYTF. In DNA form, the CDR3 reads TGTGCCAGCAGTTACGGTTCAACAGGGGGTAACTATGGCTACACCTTC.

Comments on this clone: One end of the junction does not line up with germline, which may come from a read error. The DNA of the CDR3 is TGTGCCAGTAGTGCCCGGCTACAGGGGGCGAGTAACCATGGCTACACCTTC. Translated: CASSARLQGASNHGYTF. The chain links TRBV19 to TRBJ1-2; 9 bases fit TRBD1. Germline CDR1 reads LNHDA; CDR2 reads SQIVND (reference sequence). The CDR3 loop spans 17 amino acids.

This clone has a handful of counts. This sample also contains other DNA sequences that code for the same CDR3. The chain couples TRBV5-1 to TRBJ1-1, with 7 bases identical to TRBD1. CDR1 and CDR2 from the germline V gene are SGHRS and YFSETQ. This CDR3 spans 16 amino acids. V gave up 0 bases and J gave up 1 base; unmatched junction bases: 6. CDR3 sequence reads: CASSLGRGRGNTEAFF. For the CDR3, the DNA is TGCGCCAGCAGCTTGGGTAGGGGGCGTGGGAACACTGAAGCTTTCTTT.

This chain uses TRBV5-6 with TRBJ1-3; D is unclear. Germline V gene sequence: CDR1 SGHDT, CDR2 YYEEEE. V was shortened by 7 bases and J by 1 base, with 9 bases between the two germline ends. The CDR3 runs to 13 residues. The CDR3 protein is CASCILSGNTIYF. For the CDR3, the DNA is TGTGCCAGCTGTATCCTATCTGGAAACACCATATATTTT.

The chain combines TRBV7-2 with TRBJ1-6; 9 bases are shared with TRBD1. The V gene end was trimmed by 5 bases and the J gene end by 5 bases; junction bases not matched to a gene: 4. This CDR3 contains 15 residues. In germline, CDR1 is SGHTA, CDR2 FQGNSA. CDR3 amino acids: CASSVGTGNNSPLHF. The CDR3 DNA reads TGTGCCAGCAGCGTCGGGACAGGGAATAATTCACCCCTCCACTTT.

The rearrangement uses TRBV5-4 and TRBJ2-1; maybe TRBD2 (6 bases). Germline values: CDR1 SGHNT, CDR2 YYREEE (reference sequence). The V end lost 7 bases, the J end lost 1 base, and 15 bases lay between the germline ends. This CDR3 spans 15 amino acids. In DNA, the CDR3 is TGTGCCAGCCAGAGAGGGACTTCGTCCTACAATGAGCAGTTCTTC. This translates into CASQRGTSSYNEQFF.

V is TRBV27 and J is TRBJ1-4; weak D call: TRBD1 (5 bases). Germline loops: CDR1 MNHEY, CDR2 SMNVEV (reference sequence). The V gene lost 6 bases and the J gene lost 8 bases, with 13 bases spanning the gap. This CDR3 contains 13 residues. For the CDR3, the DNA is TGTGCCAGCAGCTCCAGGGAAGGAGAAAAACTGTTTTTT. Its protein is CASSSREGEKLFF.